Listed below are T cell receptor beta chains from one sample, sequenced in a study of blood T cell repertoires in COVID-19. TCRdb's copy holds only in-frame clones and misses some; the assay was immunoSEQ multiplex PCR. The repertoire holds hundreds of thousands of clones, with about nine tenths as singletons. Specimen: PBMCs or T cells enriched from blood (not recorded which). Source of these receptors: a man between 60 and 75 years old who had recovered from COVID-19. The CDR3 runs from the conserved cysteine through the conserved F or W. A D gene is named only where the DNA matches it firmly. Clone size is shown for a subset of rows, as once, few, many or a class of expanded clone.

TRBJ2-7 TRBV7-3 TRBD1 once CASSSAQGASSYEQYF TGTGCCAGCAGCTCAGCACAGGGGGCGAGCTCCTACGAGCAGTACTTC
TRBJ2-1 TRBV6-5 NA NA CASTPGGSEQFF TGTGCCAGCACCCCGGGGGGCAGTGAGCAGTTCTTC
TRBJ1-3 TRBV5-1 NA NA CASSLDTSGNTIYF TGCGCCAGCAGCTTGGATACATCTGGAAACACCATATATTTT
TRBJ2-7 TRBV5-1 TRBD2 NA CASGTNREQYF TGCGCCAGCGGGACTAATCGTGAGCAGTACTTC
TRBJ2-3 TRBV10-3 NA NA CAISEEGAGTDTQYF TGTGCCATCAGTGAGGAGGGGGCGGGAACAGATACGCAGTATTTT
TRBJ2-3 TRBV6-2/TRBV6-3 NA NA CASSYEESTDTQYF TGTGCCAGCAGTTATGAGGAGAGCACAGATACGCAGTATTTT
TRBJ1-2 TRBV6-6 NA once CASIDRQSYGYTF TGTGCCAGCATTGATCGACAGTCCTATGGCTACACCTTC
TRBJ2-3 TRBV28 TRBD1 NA CASSTLGQGTDTQYF TGTGCCAGCAGTACCCTAGGACAGGGCACAGATACGCAGTATTTT
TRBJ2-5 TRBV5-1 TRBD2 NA CASSWTSVPQETQYF TGCGCCAGCAGCTGGACTAGCGTACCCCAAGAGACCCAGTACTTC
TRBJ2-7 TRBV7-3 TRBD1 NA CASSSQGGDRDYEQYF TGTGCCAGCAGCTCTCAAGGGGGGGACAGGGACTACGAGCAGTACTTC
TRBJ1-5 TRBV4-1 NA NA CASSRQQGGDQPQHF TGCGCCAGCAGCCGACAACAGGGTGGGGATCAGCCCCAGCATTTT
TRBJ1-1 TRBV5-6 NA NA CASSPEPALVVSAFF TGTGCCAGCAGCCCGGAGCCGGCGCTCGTGGTTTCAGCTTTCTTT
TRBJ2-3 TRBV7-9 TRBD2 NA CASSSGTSGSTDTQYF TGTGCCAGCAGCTCCGGGACTAGCGGGAGTACAGATACGCAGTATTTT
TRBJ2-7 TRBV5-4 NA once CASSPRGAGSYEQYF TGTGCCAGCAGCCCCCGGGGGGCGGGCTCCTACGAGCAGTACTTC
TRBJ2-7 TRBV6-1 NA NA CASSDFGGRGDEQYF TGTGCCAGCAGTGATTTCGGGGGGCGAGGGGACGAGCAGTACTTC
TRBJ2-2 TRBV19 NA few CASRWTDSNTGELFF TGTGCCAGTAGATGGACGGACAGCAACACCGGGGAGCTGTTTTTT
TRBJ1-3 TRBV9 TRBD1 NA CASSVDPGGSSGNTIYF TGTGCCAGCAGCGTAGATCCAGGGGGGAGCTCTGGAAACACCATATATTTT
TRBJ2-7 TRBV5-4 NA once CASSLGGNYEQYF TGTGCCAGCAGCTTGGGAGGGAACTACGAGCAGTACTTC
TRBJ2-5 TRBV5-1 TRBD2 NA CASSSEAGSQETQYF TGCGCCAGCAGCTCCGAAGCGGGATCCCAAGAGACCCAGTACTTC
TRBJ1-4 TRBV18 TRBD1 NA CASSPTKTGNNEKLFF TGTGCCAGCTCACCGACTAAGACAGGGAATAATGAAAAACTGTTTTTT